This T cell receptor beta chain is from a study of tissue T cells after allogeneic stem cell transplantation. Background on the study: Pre-transplant PBMCs were recipient-derived, available from about 5 GVHD patients.

The CDR3 sequence is 15 residues long. Trimming at V came to 9 bases and at J to 0 bases, leaving 6 bases not matched to a gene. Germline assignment: CDR1 MNHEY and CDR2 SVGAGI. Sequencing was performed with immunoSEQ multiplex PCR; in TCRdb, only in-frame clones are kept and a portion is missing. The data contain about 43,000 clones, 92% of them singletons. This chain connects TRBV6-5 to TRBJ1-1; TRBD1 matches at 11 bases. The source of this sequence is a woman aged 35 to 75 who later had graft-versus-host disease after an allogeneic stem cell transplant. Here the sequenced sample was blood, taken before transplantation. The CDR3 loop reads CASKDRGRLNTEAFF. DNA of the CDR3: TGTGCCAGTAAGGACAGGGGGCGCTTGAACACTGAAGCTTTCTTT.